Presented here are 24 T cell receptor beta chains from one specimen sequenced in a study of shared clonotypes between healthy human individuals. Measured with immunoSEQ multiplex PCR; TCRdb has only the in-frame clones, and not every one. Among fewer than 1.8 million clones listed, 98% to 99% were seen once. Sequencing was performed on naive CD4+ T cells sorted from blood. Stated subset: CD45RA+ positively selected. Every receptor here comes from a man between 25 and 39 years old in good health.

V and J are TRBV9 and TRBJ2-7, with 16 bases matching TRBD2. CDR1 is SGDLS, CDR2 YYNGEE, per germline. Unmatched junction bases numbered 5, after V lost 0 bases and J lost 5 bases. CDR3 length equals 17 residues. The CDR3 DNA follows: TGTGCCAGCAGCGTAGCTATAGGGACTAGCGGGAGGGACGAGCAGTACTTC. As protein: CASSVAIGTSGRDEQYF. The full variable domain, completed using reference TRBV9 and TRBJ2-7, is DSGVTQTPKHLITATGQRVTLRCSPRSGDLSVYWYQQSLDQGLQFLIQYYNGEERAKGNILERFSAQQFPDLHSELNLSSLELGDSALYFCASSVAIGTSGRDEQYFGPGTRLTVT.

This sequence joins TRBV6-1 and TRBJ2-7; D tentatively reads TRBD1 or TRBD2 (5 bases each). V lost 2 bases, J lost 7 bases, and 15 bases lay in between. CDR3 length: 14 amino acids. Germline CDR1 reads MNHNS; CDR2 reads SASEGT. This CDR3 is CASSEHGTDEEQYF. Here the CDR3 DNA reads TGTGCCAGCAGTGAACACGGGACGGATGAAGAGCAGTACTTC.

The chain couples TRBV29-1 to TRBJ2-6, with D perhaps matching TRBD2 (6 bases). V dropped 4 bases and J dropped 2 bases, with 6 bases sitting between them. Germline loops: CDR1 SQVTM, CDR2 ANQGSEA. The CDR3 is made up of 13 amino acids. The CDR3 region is CSVGEAGANVLTF. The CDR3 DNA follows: TGCAGCGTTGGGGAGGCTGGGGCCAACGTCCTGACTTTC. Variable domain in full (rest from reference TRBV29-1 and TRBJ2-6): SAVISQKPSRDICQRGTSLTIQCQVDSQVTMMFWYRQQPGQSLTLIATANQGSEATYESGFVIDKFPISRPNLTFSTLTVSNMSPEDSSIYLCSVGEAGANVLTFGAGSRLTVL.

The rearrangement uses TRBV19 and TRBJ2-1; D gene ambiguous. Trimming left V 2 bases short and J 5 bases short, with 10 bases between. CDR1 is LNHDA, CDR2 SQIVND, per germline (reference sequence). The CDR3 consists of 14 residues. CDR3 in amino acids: CASSIRLTNNEQFF. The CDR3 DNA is TGTGCCAGTAGTATACGACTGACGAACAATGAGCAGTTCTTC.

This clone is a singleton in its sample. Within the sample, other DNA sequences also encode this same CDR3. The chain's CDR3 is CASSLEGHQPQHF. The CDR3 DNA sequence: TGCGCCAGCAGCTTGGAAGGGCATCAGCCCCAGCATTTT. The chain combines TRBV5-1 with TRBJ1-5; D gene ambiguous. The CDR3 covers 13 residues. Germline CDR1 SGHRS, CDR2 YFSETQ. Between the trimmed V and J ends, which lost 0 bases and 5 bases, there was a span of 6 bases.

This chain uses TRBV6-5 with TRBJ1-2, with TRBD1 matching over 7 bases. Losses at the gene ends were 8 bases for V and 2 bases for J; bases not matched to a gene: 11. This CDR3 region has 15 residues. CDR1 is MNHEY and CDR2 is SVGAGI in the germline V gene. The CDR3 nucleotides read TGTGCCAGCTCGCGCGGGACAGCCATAAACTATGGCTACACCTTC. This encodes CASSRGTAINYGYTF.

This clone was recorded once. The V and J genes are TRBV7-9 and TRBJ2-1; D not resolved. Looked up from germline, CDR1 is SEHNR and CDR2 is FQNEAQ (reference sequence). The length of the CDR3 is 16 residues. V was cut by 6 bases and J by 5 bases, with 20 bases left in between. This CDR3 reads CASRLTGYTFDNEQFF. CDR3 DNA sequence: TGTGCCAGCAGGTTAACTGGGTATACTTTTGACAATGAGCAGTTCTTC.

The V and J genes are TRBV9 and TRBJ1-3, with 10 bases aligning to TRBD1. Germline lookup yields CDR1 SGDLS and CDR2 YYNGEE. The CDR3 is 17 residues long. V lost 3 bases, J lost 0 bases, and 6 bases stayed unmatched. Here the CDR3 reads CASSGGTGANSGNTIYF. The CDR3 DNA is TGTGCCAGCAGCGGGGGGACAGGGGCCAACTCTGGAAACACCATATATTTT.

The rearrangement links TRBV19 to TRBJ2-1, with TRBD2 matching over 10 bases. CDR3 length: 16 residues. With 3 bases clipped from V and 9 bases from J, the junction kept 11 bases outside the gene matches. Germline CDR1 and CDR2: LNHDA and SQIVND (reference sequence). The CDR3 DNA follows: TGTGCCAGTAGTATGCTGGCTAGCGGGAGAACGAGTGAGCAGTTCTTC. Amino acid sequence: CASSMLASGRTSEQFF. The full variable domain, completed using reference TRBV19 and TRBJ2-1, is DGGITQSPKYLFRKEGQNVTLSCEQNLNHDAMYWYRQDPGQGLRLIYYSQIVNDFQKGDIAEGYSVSREKKESFPLTVTSAQKNPTAFYLCASSMLASGRTSEQFFGPGTRLTVL.

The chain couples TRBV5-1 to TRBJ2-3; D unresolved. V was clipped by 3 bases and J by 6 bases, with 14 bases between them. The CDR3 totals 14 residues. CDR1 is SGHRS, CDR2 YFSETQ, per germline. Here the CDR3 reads CASSSWTVLDTQYF. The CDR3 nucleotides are TGCGCCAGCAGCTCTTGGACGGTATTGGATACGCAGTATTTT.

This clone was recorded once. CDR3 region: CASSRSGTYNEQFF. The CDR3 nucleotides read TGTGCCAGCAGCAGATCCGGGACTTACAATGAGCAGTTCTTC. The J gene is TRBJ2-1, the V gene TRBV7-3, with D maybe TRBD2 (6 bases). Germline lookup yields CDR1 SGHTA and CDR2 FQGTGA. This CDR3 region has 14 residues. Deletions cut 5 bases from V and 4 bases from J, with 12 bases between.

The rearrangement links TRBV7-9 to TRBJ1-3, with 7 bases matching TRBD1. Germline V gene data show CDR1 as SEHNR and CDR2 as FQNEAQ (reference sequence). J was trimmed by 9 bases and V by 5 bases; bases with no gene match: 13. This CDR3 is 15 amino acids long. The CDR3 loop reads CASSQTGDSRGTIYF. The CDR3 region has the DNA TGTGCCAGCAGCCAAACAGGGGACTCCCGTGGCACCATATATTTT.

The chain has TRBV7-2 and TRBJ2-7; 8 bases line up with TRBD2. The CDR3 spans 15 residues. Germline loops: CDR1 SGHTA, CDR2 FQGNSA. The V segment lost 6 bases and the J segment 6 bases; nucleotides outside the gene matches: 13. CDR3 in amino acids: CASSRTSGNLREQYF. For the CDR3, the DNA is TGTGCCAGCAGTCGAACTAGCGGCAACCTACGCGAGCAGTACTTC.

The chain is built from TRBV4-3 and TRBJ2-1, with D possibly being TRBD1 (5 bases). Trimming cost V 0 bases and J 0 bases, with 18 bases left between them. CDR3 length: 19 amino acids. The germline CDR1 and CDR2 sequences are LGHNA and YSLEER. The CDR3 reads CASSQDFRSRGHSYNEQFF. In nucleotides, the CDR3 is TGCGCCAGCAGCCAAGATTTTAGAAGTCGCGGACACTCCTACAATGAGCAGTTCTTC.

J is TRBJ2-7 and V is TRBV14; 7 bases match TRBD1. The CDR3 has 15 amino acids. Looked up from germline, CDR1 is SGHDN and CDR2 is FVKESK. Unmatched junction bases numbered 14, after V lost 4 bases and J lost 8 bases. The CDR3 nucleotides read TGTGCCAGCAGCCTCCGGACAGGCTCAACTACACAGCAGTACTTC. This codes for CASSLRTGSTTQQYF.

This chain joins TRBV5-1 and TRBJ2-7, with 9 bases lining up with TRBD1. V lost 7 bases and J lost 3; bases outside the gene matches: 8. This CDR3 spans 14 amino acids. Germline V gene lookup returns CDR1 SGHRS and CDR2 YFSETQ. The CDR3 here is CASGGTGMRYEQYF. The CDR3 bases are TGCGCCAGCGGGGGGACAGGGATGCGCTACGAGCAGTACTTC.

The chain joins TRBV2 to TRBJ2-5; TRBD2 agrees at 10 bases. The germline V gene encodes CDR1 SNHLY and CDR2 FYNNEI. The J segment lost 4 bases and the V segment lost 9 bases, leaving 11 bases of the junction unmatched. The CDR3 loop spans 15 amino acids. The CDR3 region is CARGPRTSGGETQYF. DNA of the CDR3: TGTGCCAGAGGGCCTAGGACTAGCGGTGGAGAGACCCAGTACTTC.

CDR3 region: CATSRGGIEQFF. In nucleotides, the CDR3 is TGTGCCACCAGCAGGGGGGGTATTGAGCAGTTCTTC. The rearrangement joins TRBV15 to TRBJ2-1, with D perhaps matching TRBD2 (6 bases). V lost 3 bases, J lost 9 bases, and 9 bases lay in between. Per the germline V gene, CDR1 is LNHNV and CDR2 is YYDKDF (reference sequence). CDR3 size: 12 residues.

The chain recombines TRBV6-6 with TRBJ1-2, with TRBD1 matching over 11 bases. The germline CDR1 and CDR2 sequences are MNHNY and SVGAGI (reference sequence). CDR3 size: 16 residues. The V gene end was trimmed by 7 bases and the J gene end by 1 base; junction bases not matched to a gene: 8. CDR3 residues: CASTYGTGGSNYGYTF. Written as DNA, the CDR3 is TGTGCCAGCACCTACGGGACAGGGGGAAGTAACTATGGCTACACCTTC.

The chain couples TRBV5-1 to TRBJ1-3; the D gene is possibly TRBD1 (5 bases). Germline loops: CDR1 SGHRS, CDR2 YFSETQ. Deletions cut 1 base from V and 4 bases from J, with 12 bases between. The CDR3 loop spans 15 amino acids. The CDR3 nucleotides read TGCGCCAGCAGCTTGCTGGGGGTTGAAGGAAACACCATATATTTT. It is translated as CASSLLGVEGNTIYF.

The CDR3, as DNA: TGTGCCAGCAAGGGACTAGCTCAGGACAATGAGCAGTTCTTC. Translating it yields CASKGLAQDNEQFF. V is TRBV7-8 and J is TRBJ2-1, with TRBD2 matching over 9 bases. Per germline, CDR1 SGHVS and CDR2 FQNEAQ. This CDR3 contains 14 residues. Trimming cost V 7 bases and J 5 bases; bases outside gene matches: 6.

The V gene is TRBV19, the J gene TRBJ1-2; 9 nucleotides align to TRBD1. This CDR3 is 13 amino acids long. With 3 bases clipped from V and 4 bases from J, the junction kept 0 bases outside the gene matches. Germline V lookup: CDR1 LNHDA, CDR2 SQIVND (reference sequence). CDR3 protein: CASSMGQGYGYTF. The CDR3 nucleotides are TGTGCCAGTAGTATGGGACAGGGCTATGGCTACACCTTC. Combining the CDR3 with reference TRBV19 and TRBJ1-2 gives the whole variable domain DGGITQSPKYLFRKEGQNVTLSCEQNLNHDAMYWYRQDPGQGLRLIYYSQIVNDFQKGDIAEGYSVSREKKESFPLTVTSAQKNPTAFYLCASSMGQGYGYTFGSGTRLTVV.

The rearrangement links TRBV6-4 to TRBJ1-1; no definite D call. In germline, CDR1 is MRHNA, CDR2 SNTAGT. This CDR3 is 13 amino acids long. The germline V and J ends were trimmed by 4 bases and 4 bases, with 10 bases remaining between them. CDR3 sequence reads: CASSVDPATEAFF. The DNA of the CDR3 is TGTGCCAGCAGTGTAGACCCGGCCACTGAAGCTTTCTTT.

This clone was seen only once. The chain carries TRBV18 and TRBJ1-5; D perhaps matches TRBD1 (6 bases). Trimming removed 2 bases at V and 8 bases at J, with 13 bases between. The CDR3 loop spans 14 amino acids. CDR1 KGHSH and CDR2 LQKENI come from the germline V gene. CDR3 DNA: TGTGCCAGCTCACCAAGGACAGCTATCGAGCCCCAGCATTTT. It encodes CASSPRTAIEPQHF. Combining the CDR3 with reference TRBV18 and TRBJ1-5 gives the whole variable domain NAGVMQNPRHLVRRRGQEARLRCSPMKGHSHVYWYRQLPEEGLKFMVYLQKENIIDESGMPKERFSAEFPKEGPSILRIQQVVRGDSAAYFCASSPRTAIEPQHFGDGTRLSIL.